This T cell receptor (beta chain) was recorded in a study of blood T cell repertoires in COVID-19. The protocol was immunoSEQ multiplex PCR, while the TCRdb copy is restricted to in-frame clones and leaves out a portion. The table shows about 76,000 clones, with roughly 85% occurring only once. The receptor comes from a man aged 60-69 years with COVID-19, enrolled during active disease. The sample consisted of peripheral blood.

CDR3 protein: CASSDIRAGAGELFF. The CDR3 region has the DNA TGCGCCAGCAGTGATATCCGGGCGGGAGCCGGGGAGCTGTTTTTT. V and J are TRBV10-1 and TRBJ2-2; 7 bases match TRBD2. CDR3 length equals 15 residues. With V trimmed by 3 bases and J by 6 bases, 7 bases remained unmatched. Germline assignment: CDR1 WNHNN and CDR2 SYGVQD (reference sequence).